These 27 T cell receptor beta chains were sequenced from one sample in a study of CD8+ T cells in alopecia areata. Sequencing templates came from extracted RNA that was reverse transcribed into cDNA. The data were produced by immunoSEQ multiplex PCR, yet TCRdb's version contains in-frame clones alone and is incomplete. Seen here are 140,000 to 150,000 clones, 40% to 55% observed once, and the top ten hold less than 1%. Sequencing used CD4+ T cells sorted from blood, obtained at week 0. The receptors here all came from a human donor with alopecia areata.

This clone turned up a few times. The rearrangement joins TRBV6-6 to TRBJ2-6; D is unclear. The ends were cut back, 11 bases at V and 0 bases at J, with 5 bases in the middle. The CDR3 is made up of 12 amino acids. Germline CDR1 reads MNHNY; CDR2 reads SVGAGI (reference sequence). The CDR3 nucleotides are TGTGCCGGCTACTCTGGGGCCAACGTCCTGACTTTC. This gives the protein CAGYSGANVLTF.

This CDR3 reads CASSQPDRVGGYTF. CDR3 sequence (DNA): TGCGCCAGCAGCCAACCGGACAGGGTGGGTGGCTACACCTTC. The chain recombines TRBV4-3 with TRBJ1-2, with TRBD1 identical over 8 bases. The germline V gene encodes CDR1 LGHNA and CDR2 YSLEER. J gave up 7 bases and V 2 bases, and 6 bases lay outside the gene matches. This CDR3 spans 14 amino acids.

This clone was observed once. The rearrangement uses TRBV27 and TRBJ1-5, with D hard to call. The CDR3 spans 16 residues. Germline CDR1 is MNHEY and CDR2 is SMNVEV (reference sequence). V shed 7 bases and J shed 2 bases, with 18 bases lying between them. The CDR3 spells CASMKSSGVGNQPQHF. The CDR3 DNA sequence: TGTGCCAGCATGAAGTCGTCCGGGGTTGGCAATCAGCCCCAGCATTTT.

The genes are TRBV6-5 and TRBJ2-7; tentatively, D is TRBD1 or TRBD2 (5 bases each). The CDR3 is 14 amino acids. The V gene lost 5 bases and the J gene lost 3 bases, with 14 bases spanning the gap. CDR1 is MNHEY and CDR2 is SVGAGI in the germline V gene. The chain's CDR3 is CASSRPGRDYEQYF. DNA for the CDR3: TGTGCCAGCAGTCGACCGGGACGGGACTACGAGCAGTACTTC.

This clone has more than one count but fewer than ten. The chain has TRBV19 and TRBJ2-7, with 7 bases fitting TRBD1. Germline assignment: CDR1 LNHDA and CDR2 SQIVND (reference sequence). The CDR3 loop spans 15 amino acids. Trimming cost V 4 bases and J 9 bases; bases outside gene matches: 15. The CDR3 DNA is TGTGCCAGTAGTACCATACAGGGGTCCTACGTCGGGCAGTACTTC. It translates to CASSTIQGSYVGQYF.

This clone was seen only a few times. This sample includes further DNA sequences coding for the same CDR3. This chain joins TRBV27 and TRBJ2-4; TRBD2 matches 9 bases. Germline CDR1 MNHEY, CDR2 SMNVEV (reference sequence). The CDR3 totals 16 residues. Trimming removed 4 bases from V and 1 base from J; junction bases left unmatched: 5. Written as DNA, the CDR3 is TGTGCCAGCAGTTCATTAGCGGGGGAGGCCAAAAACATTCAGTACTTC. It is translated as CASSSLAGEAKNIQYF.

In regard to this clone: One junction end does not reproduce the germline sequence, and a read error may be involved. Other DNA sequences of this sample code for an identical CDR3. The V call is TRBV15, the J call TRBJ1-2; no reliable D call. Germline loops: CDR1 LNHNV, CDR2 YYDKDF (reference sequence). The CDR3 sequence is 14 residues long. DNA for the CDR3: TGTGCCACTAGCATGGGTCAGGATCACTATGGCTACACCTTC. This translates into CATSMGQDHYGYTF. The whole variable domain, remainder taken from reference TRBV15 and TRBJ1-2, is DAMVIQNPRYQVTQFGKPVTLSCSQTLNHNVMYWYQQKSSQAPKLLFHYYDKDFNNEADTPDNFQSRRPNTSFCFLDIRSPGLGDTAMYLCATSMGQDHYGYTFGSGTRLTVV.

The chain joins TRBV19 to TRBJ2-7, with D perhaps TRBD1 or TRBD2 (6 bases each). Germline loops: CDR1 LNHDA, CDR2 SQIVND (reference sequence). The germline V and J ends were trimmed by 4 bases and 0 bases, with 13 bases remaining between them. The CDR3 covers 15 residues. The chain's CDR3 is CASSKGGRPSYEQYF. The CDR3 DNA sequence: TGTGCCAGTAGTAAGGGGGGCAGGCCCTCCTACGAGCAGTACTTC. Looking up the rest from reference TRBV19 and TRBJ2-7 gives the full variable domain: DGGITQSPKYLFRKEGQNVTLSCEQNLNHDAMYWYRQDPGQGLRLIYYSQIVNDFQKGDIAEGYSVSREKKESFPLTVTSAQKNPTAFYLCASSKGGRPSYEQYFGPGTRLTVT.

This clone has just a few counts. This sequence joins TRBV5-1 and TRBJ2-5; D uncertain. V shed 4 bases and J shed 1 base, with 8 bases lying between them. The length of the CDR3 is 13 residues. Germline lookup yields CDR1 SGHRS and CDR2 YFSETQ. The CDR3 DNA sequence: TGCGCCAGCAGCATACTAACCCAAGAGACCCAGTACTTC. This encodes CASSILTQETQYF.

The chain is built from TRBV7-8 and TRBJ2-4, with D perhaps TRBD2 (6 bases). The germline CDR1 and CDR2 sequences are SGHVS and FQNEAQ. The CDR3 length is 13 residues. Trimming cost V 4 bases and J 6 bases, with 10 bases left between them. CDR3 amino acids: CASSSNGGNIQYF. Here the CDR3 DNA reads TGTGCCAGCAGCTCGAACGGGGGAAACATTCAGTACTTC.

This rearrangement joins TRBV23-1 to TRBJ1-5; TRBD1 is a possible D gene (6 bases). TRBV23-1 is noted as an ORF with a role that remains uncertain. This CDR3 is 17 amino acids long. V was pared by 11 bases and J by 2 bases, with 25 bases between. In nucleotides, the CDR3 is TGCGCCTGCGGGAAAAGGGGGAGAAATTCCGGCAATCAGCCCCAGCATTTT. It encodes CACGKRGRNSGNQPQHF.

Turning to this clone: Its ends do not fully match the called genes, so a read error is possible. The chain recombines TRBV29-1 with TRBJ2-3, with TRBD1 matching over 8 bases. Germline V lookup: CDR1 SQVTM, CDR2 ANQGSEA. This CDR3 spans 12 amino acids. The CDR3, as DNA: TGTGGGGGACAGGCCAGCACAGATACGCAGTATTTT. Protein: CGGQASTDTQYF.

The rearrangement joins TRBV10-3 to TRBJ2-7; D not resolved. Per the germline V gene, CDR1 is ENHRY and CDR2 is SYGVKD. V dropped 4 bases and J dropped 7 bases, with 8 bases sitting between them. This CDR3 comprises 11 residues. The CDR3 nucleotides read TGTGCCATCAGTGGTCCTGGGGAGCAGTACTTC. This encodes CAISGPGEQYF.

This rearrangement joins TRBV29-1 to TRBJ2-7, with D perhaps TRBD2 (6 bases). Germline CDR1 and CDR2: SQVTM and ANQGSEA. The V and J ends lost 8 bases and 4 bases respectively, with 27 bases between them. This CDR3 region has 16 residues. The CDR3 DNA is TGCAGCCACAGGAGGGTCGGGAGTGGGGCGGGATACGAGCAGTACTTC. As protein: CSHRRVGSGAGYEQYF.

The rearrangement joins TRBV20-1 to TRBJ2-3; 8 bases are a match to TRBD1. The CDR3 is 10 amino acids. Germline CDR1 is DFQATT and CDR2 is SNEGSKA (reference sequence). J was trimmed by 14 bases and V by 3 bases; bases with no gene match: 4. DNA of the CDR3: TGCAGTGCTAGGGACAGGGTAGCGTATTTT. Translated, it gives CSARDRVAYF.

This clone showed up just a few times. This sequence joins TRBV28 and TRBJ1-5; D is undetermined. Germline CDR1 MDHEN, CDR2 SYDVKM. Deletions cut 7 bases from V and 7 bases from J, with 11 bases between. The CDR3 spans 12 residues. CDR3 DNA sequence: TGTGCCAGCACTTTGTGGAACCAGCCCCAGCATTTT. Translating it yields CASTLWNQPQHF.

This clone was seen a few times. The V gene is TRBV30, the J gene TRBJ1-2; TRBD1 might be the D (6 bases). The V gene lost 4 bases and the J gene lost 7 bases, with 13 bases spanning the gap. Germline CDR1 and CDR2: GTSNPN and SVGIG (reference sequence). CDR3 length: 12 residues. CDR3 in DNA: TGTGCCTGGAATACGGACAGAAGTGGCTACACCTTC. This encodes CAWNTDRSGYTF.

The CDR3 DNA reads TGTGCCAGCAGTGTATCTCGGGAGGGGACCCAGTACTTC. Translation: CASSVSREGTQYF. The rearrangement joins TRBV2 to TRBJ2-5; 8 bases are a match to TRBD2. The CDR3 is made up of 13 amino acids. The J segment lost 7 bases and the V segment lost 4 bases, leaving 5 bases of the junction unmatched. Germline V gives CDR1 SNHLY, CDR2 FYNNEI. Full variable domain (rest looked up from reference TRBV2 and TRBJ2-5): EPEVTQTPSHQVTQMGQEVILRCVPISNHLYFYWYRQILGQKVEFLVSFYNNEISEKSEIFDDQFSVERPDGSNFTLKIRSTKLEDSAMYFCASSVSREGTQYFGPGTRLLVL.

This clone was recorded at least ten times. The chain combines TRBV5-4 with TRBJ1-2, with D possibly being TRBD1 (6 bases). The length of the CDR3 is 15 residues. The germline CDR1 and CDR2 sequences are SGHNT and YYREEE (reference sequence). With 6 bases removed from V and 4 bases from J, the gap between germline ends came to 19 bases. CDR3 sequence reads: CASNPGGALGYGYTF. The CDR3 coding sequence is TGTGCCAGCAACCCTGGGGGGGCGCTAGGCTATGGCTACACCTTC. The whole variable domain, remainder taken from reference TRBV5-4 and TRBJ1-2, is ETGVTQSPTHLIKTRGQQVTLRCSSQSGHNTVSWYQQALGQGPQFIFQYYREEENGRGNFPPRFSGLQFPNYSSELNVNALELDDSALYLCASNPGGALGYGYTFGSGTRLTVV.

This clone came up a few times. V usage is TRBV7-9 and J usage is TRBJ1-3; possible D gene TRBD1, 6 bases. From germline, CDR1 is SEHNR and CDR2 FQNEAQ (reference sequence). Trimming cost V 4 bases and J 10 bases, with 11 bases left between them. The CDR3 spans 12 residues. The CDR3 bases are TGTGCCAGCAGCTCTTCAGGGGATACCATATATTTT. Its protein product is CASSSSGDTIYF. Looking up the rest from reference TRBV7-9 and TRBJ1-3 gives the full variable domain: DTGVSQNPRHKITKRGQNVTFRCDPISEHNRLYWYRQTLGQGPEFLTYFQNEAQLEKSRLLSDRFSAERPKGSFSTLEIQRTEQGDSAMYLCASSSSGDTIYFGEGSWLTVV.

J is TRBJ1-1 and V is TRBV30; TRBD1 might be the D (6 bases). The CDR3 runs to 13 residues. Trimming stripped 4 bases from V and 0 bases from J, with 9 bases between. The V gene's germline CDR1 is GTSNPN and CDR2 SVGIG (reference sequence). As DNA, the CDR3 is TGTGCCTGGAAGGACAGCATGAACACTGAAGCTTTCTTT. Its protein product is CAWKDSMNTEAFF.

This clone was counted between two and nine times. CDR3 coding DNA: TGTGCCAGCAGCTTCGGACAGGGATCCTACAATGAGCAGTTCTTC. It yields the protein CASSFGQGSYNEQFF. The chain is built from TRBV5-4 and TRBJ2-1; 8 bases align to TRBD1. V was clipped by 2 bases and J by 1 base; unmatched bases: 2. The CDR3 length is 15 residues. Germline V gene lookup returns CDR1 SGHNT and CDR2 YYREEE (reference sequence). Full variable domain (missing parts from reference TRBV5-4 and TRBJ2-1): ETGVTQSPTHLIKTRGQQVTLRCSSQSGHNTVSWYQQALGQGPQFIFQYYREEENGRGNFPPRFSGLQFPNYSSELNVNALELDDSALYLCASSFGQGSYNEQFFGPGTRLTVL.

This clone was picked up a small number of times. The chain uses TRBV27 and TRBJ2-4, with D unclear. Trimming cost V 2 bases and J 0 bases, with 8 bases left between them. CDR3 size: 15 residues. Germline-derived CDR1 and CDR2 are MNHEY and SMNVEV (reference sequence). The CDR3 bases are TGTGCCAGCAGTTTAGGCCCGCTAGCCAAAAACATTCAGTACTTC. It yields the protein CASSLGPLAKNIQYF.

This chain links TRBV2 with TRBJ2-6; D is tentatively TRBD1 or TRBD2 (5 bases each). The CDR3 has 14 amino acids. V dropped 7 bases and J dropped 3 bases, with 10 bases sitting between them. Germline CDR1 reads SNHLY; CDR2 reads FYNNEI. CDR3 DNA sequence: TGTGCCAGCAATGAGGGGTTTGGGGCCAACGTCCTGACTTTC. Residues: CASNEGFGANVLTF.

This clone was seen only a few times. The chain couples TRBV7-9 to TRBJ1-5; tentative D call: TRBD1 (6 bases). Trimming took off 7 bases at V and 4 bases at J, with 11 bases between the two ends. CDR1 and CDR2 from the germline V gene are SEHNR and FQNEAQ (reference sequence). The CDR3 runs 13 residues. Here the CDR3 reads CASNQGKNQPQHF. DNA for the CDR3: TGTGCCAGCAATCAGGGGAAGAATCAGCCCCAGCATTTT.

The rearrangement uses TRBV25-1 and TRBJ2-7; D gene uncertain. Germline V gene data show CDR1 as MGHDK and CDR2 as SYGVNS. The CDR3 loop spans 14 amino acids. Deletions cut 3 bases from V and 3 bases from J, with 12 bases between. The CDR3 spells CASSDPTRYYEQYF. The CDR3 nucleotides read TGTGCCAGCAGTGACCCAACGCGATACTACGAGCAGTACTTC.

This clone occurred a few times. This chain joins TRBV6-6 and TRBJ1-2; D possibly corresponds to TRBD1 (6 bases). The CDR3 covers 14 residues. Trimming took off 6 bases at V and 8 bases at J, with 19 bases between the two ends. Per the germline V gene, CDR1 is MNHNY and CDR2 is SVGAGI (reference sequence). The CDR3 sequence: CASSQTAGEGGYTF. The CDR3 bases are TGTGCCAGCAGCCAAACAGCAGGGGAGGGAGGCTACACCTTC.